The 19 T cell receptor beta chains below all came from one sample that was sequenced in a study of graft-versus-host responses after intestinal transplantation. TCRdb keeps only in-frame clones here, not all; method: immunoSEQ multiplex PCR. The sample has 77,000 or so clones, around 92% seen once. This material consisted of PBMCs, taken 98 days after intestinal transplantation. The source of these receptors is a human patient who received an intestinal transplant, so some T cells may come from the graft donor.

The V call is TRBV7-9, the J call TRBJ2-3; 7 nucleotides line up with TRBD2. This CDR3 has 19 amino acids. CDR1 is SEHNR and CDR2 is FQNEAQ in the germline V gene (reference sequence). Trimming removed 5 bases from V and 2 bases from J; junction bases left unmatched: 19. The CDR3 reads CASSTNPLQSSGSTDTQYF. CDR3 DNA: TGTGCCAGCAGCACTAATCCCCTGCAATCTAGCGGATCCACAGATACGCAGTATTTT.

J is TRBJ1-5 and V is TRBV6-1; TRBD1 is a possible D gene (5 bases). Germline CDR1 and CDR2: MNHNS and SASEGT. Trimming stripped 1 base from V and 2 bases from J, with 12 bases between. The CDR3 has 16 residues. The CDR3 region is CASSEVGGSGNQPQHF. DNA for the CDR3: TGTGCCAGCAGTGAAGTGGGGGGAAGCGGCAATCAGCCCCAGCATTTT.

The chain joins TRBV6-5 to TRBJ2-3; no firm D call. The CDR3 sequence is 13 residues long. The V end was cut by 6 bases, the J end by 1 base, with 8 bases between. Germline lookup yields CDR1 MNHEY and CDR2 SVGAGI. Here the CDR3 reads CASSLDGTDTQYF. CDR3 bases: TGTGCCAGCAGCTTGGACGGCACAGATACGCAGTATTTT.

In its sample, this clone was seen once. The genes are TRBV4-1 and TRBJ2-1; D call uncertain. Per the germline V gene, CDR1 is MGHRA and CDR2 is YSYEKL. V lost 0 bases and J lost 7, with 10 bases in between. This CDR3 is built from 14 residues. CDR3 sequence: CASSQDKGRNEQFF. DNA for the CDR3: TGCGCCAGCAGCCAAGATAAGGGTCGGAATGAGCAGTTCTTC.

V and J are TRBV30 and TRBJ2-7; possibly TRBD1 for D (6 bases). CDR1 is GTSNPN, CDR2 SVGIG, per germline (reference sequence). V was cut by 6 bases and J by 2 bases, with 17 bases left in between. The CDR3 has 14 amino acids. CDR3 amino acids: CACDSGTRTYEQYF. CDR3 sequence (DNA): TGTGCCTGCGACTCCGGGACACGGACCTACGAGCAGTACTTC.

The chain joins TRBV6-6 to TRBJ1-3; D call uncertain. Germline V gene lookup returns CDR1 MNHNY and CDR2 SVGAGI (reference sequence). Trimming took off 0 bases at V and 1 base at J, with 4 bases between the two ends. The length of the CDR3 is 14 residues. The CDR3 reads CASSYSISGNTIYF. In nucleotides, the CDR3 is TGTGCCAGCAGTTACTCGATATCTGGAAACACCATATATTTT.

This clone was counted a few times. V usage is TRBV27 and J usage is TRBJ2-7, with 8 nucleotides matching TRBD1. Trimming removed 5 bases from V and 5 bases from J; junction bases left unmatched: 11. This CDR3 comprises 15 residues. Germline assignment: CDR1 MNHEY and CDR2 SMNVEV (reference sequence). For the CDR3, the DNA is TGTGCCAGCAGTCGCCCCGGACAGGGTCTCCACGAGCAGTACTTC. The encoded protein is CASSRPGQGLHEQYF.

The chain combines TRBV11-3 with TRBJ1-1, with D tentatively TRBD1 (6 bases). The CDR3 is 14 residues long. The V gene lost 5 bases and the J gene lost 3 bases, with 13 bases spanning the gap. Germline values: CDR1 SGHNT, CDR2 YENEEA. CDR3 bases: TGTGCCAGCAGCCCGGGACAAAGGGACACTGAAGCTTTCTTT. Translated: CASSPGQRDTEAFF.

CDR3 sequence (DNA): TGTGCCAGCAAGCAAGCGGACTACGAGCAGTACTTC. It codes for CASKQADYEQYF. This rearrangement joins TRBV6-1 to TRBJ2-7; D perhaps matches TRBD2 (5 bases). The CDR3 is 12 amino acids. Per the germline V gene, CDR1 is MNHNS and CDR2 is SASEGT. V was cut by 7 bases and J by 3 bases, with 10 bases left in between.

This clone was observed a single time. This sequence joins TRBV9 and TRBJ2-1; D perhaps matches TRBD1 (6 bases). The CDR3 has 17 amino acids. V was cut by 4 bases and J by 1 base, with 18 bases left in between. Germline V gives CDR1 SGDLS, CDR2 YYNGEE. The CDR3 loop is CASSFPQRTASYNEQFF. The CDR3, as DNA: TGTGCCAGCAGCTTCCCCCAAAGGACAGCATCCTACAATGAGCAGTTCTTC.

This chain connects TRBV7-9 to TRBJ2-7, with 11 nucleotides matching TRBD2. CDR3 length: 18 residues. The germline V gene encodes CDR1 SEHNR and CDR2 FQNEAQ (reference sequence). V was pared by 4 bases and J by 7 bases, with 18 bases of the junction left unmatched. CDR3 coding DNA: TGTGCCAGCAGCTCTTCACCCCTTTCCGGGACTAGCGGCCCTGAGCAGTACTTC. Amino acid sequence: CASSSSPLSGTSGPEQYF.

CDR3 sequence (DNA): TGCGCCAGCAGCCCCGGCGTTGCGTCCAATTCACCCCTCCACTTT. This translates into CASSPGVASNSPLHF. This chain links TRBV5-1 with TRBJ1-6; D remains unclear. The CDR3 consists of 15 residues. Germline-derived CDR1 and CDR2 are SGHRS and YFSETQ. V lost 4 bases and J lost 7, with 15 bases in between.

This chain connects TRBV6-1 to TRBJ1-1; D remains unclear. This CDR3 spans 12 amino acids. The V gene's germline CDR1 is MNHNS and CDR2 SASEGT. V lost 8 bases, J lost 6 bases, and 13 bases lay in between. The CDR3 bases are TGTGCCAGCTCCCGCAGCCCTCCTGAAGCTTTCTTT. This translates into CASSRSPPEAFF.

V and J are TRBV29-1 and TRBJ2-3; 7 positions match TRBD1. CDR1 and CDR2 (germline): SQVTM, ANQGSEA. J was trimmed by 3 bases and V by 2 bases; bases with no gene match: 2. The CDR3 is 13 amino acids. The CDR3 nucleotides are TGCAGCGTTGAAACAGGGGAAACAGATACGCAGTATTTT. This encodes CSVETGETDTQYF.

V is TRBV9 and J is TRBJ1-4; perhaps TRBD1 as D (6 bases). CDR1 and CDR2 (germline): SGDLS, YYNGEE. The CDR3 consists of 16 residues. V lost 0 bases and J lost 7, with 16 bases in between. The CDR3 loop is CASSVEGEPGSEKLFF. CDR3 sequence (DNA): TGTGCCAGCAGCGTAGAGGGGGAACCGGGGAGTGAAAAACTGTTTTTT. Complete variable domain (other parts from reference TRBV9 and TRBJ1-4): DSGVTQTPKHLITATGQRVTLRCSPRSGDLSVYWYQQSLDQGLQFLIQYYNGEERAKGNILERFSAQQFPDLHSELNLSSLELGDSALYFCASSVEGEPGSEKLFFGSGTQLSVL.

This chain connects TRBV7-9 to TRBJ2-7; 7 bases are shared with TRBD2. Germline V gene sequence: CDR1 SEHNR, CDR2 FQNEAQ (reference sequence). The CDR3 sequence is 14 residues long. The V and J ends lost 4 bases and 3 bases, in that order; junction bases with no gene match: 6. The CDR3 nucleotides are TGTGCCAGCAGCTCCCTAGCGGCGGGCTACGAGCAGTACTTC. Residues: CASSSLAAGYEQYF.

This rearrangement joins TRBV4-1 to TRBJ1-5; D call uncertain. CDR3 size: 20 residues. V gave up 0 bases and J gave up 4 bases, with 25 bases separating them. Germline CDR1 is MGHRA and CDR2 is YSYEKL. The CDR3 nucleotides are TGCGCCAGCAGCCAAGATAGGAACCCGTTCCCCAGGAGAGGGAATCAGCCCCAGCATTTT. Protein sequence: CASSQDRNPFPRRGNQPQHF.

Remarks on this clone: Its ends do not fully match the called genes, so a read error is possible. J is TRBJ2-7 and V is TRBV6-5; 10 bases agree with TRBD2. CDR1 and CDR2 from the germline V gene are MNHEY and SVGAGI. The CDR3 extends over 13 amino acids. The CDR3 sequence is CAISETSGYEQYF. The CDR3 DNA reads TGTGCCATCAGTGAGACTAGCGGGTACGAGCAGTACTTC.

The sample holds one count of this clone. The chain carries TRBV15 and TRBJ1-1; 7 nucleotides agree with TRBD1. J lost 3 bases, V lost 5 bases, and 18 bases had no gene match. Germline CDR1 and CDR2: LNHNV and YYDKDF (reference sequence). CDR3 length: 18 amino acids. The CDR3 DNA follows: TGTGCCACCAGCTCAATCTGGACAGGTGAAGTTGGGGACACTGAAGCTTTCTTT. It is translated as CATSSIWTGEVGDTEAFF. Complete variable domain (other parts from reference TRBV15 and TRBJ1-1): DAMVIQNPRYQVTQFGKPVTLSCSQTLNHNVMYWYQQKSSQAPKLLFHYYDKDFNNEADTPDNFQSRRPNTSFCFLDIRSPGLGDTAMYLCATSSIWTGEVGDTEAFFGQGTRLTVV.